One and the same sample provided the 23 T cell receptor beta chains below, sequenced in a study of cytomegalovirus exposure and HLA in healthy donors. 60 Vbeta and 13 Jbeta primers were used in PCR. Clones were read by immunoSEQ multiplex PCR, and TCRdb kept only the in-frame ones, dropping some. The sample lists under 200,000 clones, about four fifths occurring once. Sequencing was carried out using PBMCs. The receptors come from a woman between 45 and 60 years old in good health and CMV-seropositive.

This rearrangement joins TRBV10-3 to TRBJ1-5; tentatively, D is TRBD1 (5 bases). There are 16 residues in the CDR3. The V gene's germline CDR1 is ENHRY and CDR2 SYGVKD. V lost 4 bases and J 6 bases, leaving 19 bases between the germline ends. The CDR3 DNA reads TGTGCCATCAGTGCCACCGGGACTGTCGCGGGTCAGCCCCAGCATTTT. It specifies CAISATGTVAGQPQHF.

The chain recombines TRBV6-1 with TRBJ1-1; 7 bases are shared with TRBD1. The CDR3 runs to 13 residues. The junction had 5 bases not matched to a gene; V was cut back by 6 bases and J by 4 bases. The germline V gene encodes CDR1 MNHNS and CDR2 SASEGT. In DNA form, the CDR3 reads TGTGCCAGCAGCCTAGGGGGCCGCACTGAAGCTTTCTTT. Translation: CASSLGGRTEAFF.

The genes are TRBV7-3 and TRBJ2-3, with 14 bases matching TRBD2. The trim removed 5 bases at V and 5 bases at J, leaving 15 bases unmatched. The V gene's germline CDR1 is SGHTA and CDR2 FQGTGA. The CDR3 runs to 19 residues. CDR3 DNA: TGTGCCAGCAGCCCTCGCCCCCCGGGACTAGCGGGAGTAGGAGATACGCAGTATTTT. Encoded protein: CASSPRPPGLAGVGDTQYF.

J is TRBJ2-6 and V is TRBV5-1; D not certain. The CDR3 length is 17 residues. Germline V gene data show CDR1 as SGHRS and CDR2 as YFSETQ. V lost 2 bases, J lost 1 base, and 13 bases lay in between. In nucleotides, the CDR3 is TGCGCCAGCAGCTTCAGTAGGCCCGGGTCTGGGGCCAACGTCCTGACTTTC. Its translation: CASSFSRPGSGANVLTF.

The rearrangement links TRBV28 to TRBJ1-2; no firm D call. The CDR3 is 16 residues long. Germline V gene sequence: CDR1 MDHEN, CDR2 SYDVKM. The V gene lost 5 bases and the J gene lost 4 bases, with 20 bases spanning the gap. The CDR3 reads CASSLGFHLEGYGYTF. The CDR3 region has the DNA TGTGCCAGCAGTCTAGGCTTTCATTTGGAGGGCTATGGCTACACCTTC.

DNA for the CDR3: TGTGCCAGTTCATGGGGACCAGGGGGGACAACAGATACGCAGTATTTT. Its protein is CASSWGPGGTTDTQYF. The genes are TRBV19 and TRBJ2-3, with D perhaps TRBD1 (7 bases). The CDR3 is 16 amino acids. Germline V CDR1 and CDR2: LNHDA, SQIVND (reference sequence). Trimming cost V 8 bases and J 3 bases, with 21 bases left between them.

The J gene is TRBJ2-7, the V gene TRBV9; D not resolved. The germline gives CDR1 SGDLS, CDR2 YYNGEE. Trimming pared 0 bases from V and 3 bases from J, leaving 10 bases between. This CDR3 contains 14 residues. The CDR3 sequence: CASSVGAVLYEQYF. The CDR3, as DNA: TGTGCCAGCAGCGTAGGGGCAGTCCTCTACGAGCAGTACTTC.

This sequence joins TRBV5-5 and TRBJ2-5; possible D gene TRBD2, 5 bases. V was trimmed by 4 bases and J by 6 bases, leaving 25 bases between them. The CDR3 is made up of 17 amino acids. Germline CDR1 SGHKS, CDR2 YYEKEE (reference sequence). The CDR3 spells CASSPVAGILVVQTQYF. The CDR3 nucleotides are TGTGCCAGCAGCCCTGTTGCCGGGATCCTCGTCGTCCAGACCCAGTACTTC.

V is TRBV28 and J is TRBJ2-3; 7 positions agree with TRBD2. The ends lost 5 bases at V and 3 bases at J; junction bases unmatched: 8. Germline-derived CDR1 and CDR2 are MDHEN and SYDVKM. This CDR3 region has 15 residues. The CDR3 sequence: CASSSGGSRTDTQYF. The CDR3 coding sequence is TGTGCCAGCAGTAGCGGCGGGAGTAGGACAGATACGCAGTATTTT.

The V call is TRBV9, the J call TRBJ2-1, with 10 nucleotides matching TRBD2. The CDR3 runs to 16 residues. V trimming: 0 bases; J trimming: 8 bases; junction bases outside the gene matches: 8. Germline V lookup: CDR1 SGDLS, CDR2 YYNGEE. The CDR3 nucleotides read TGTGCCAGCAGCGTAGCGTCTAGCGGGAGATTGGATGAGCAGTTCTTC. Protein: CASSVASSGRLDEQFF.

The chain links TRBV5-4 to TRBJ2-2, with 9 bases that match TRBD1. After removal of 6 bases from V and 4 bases from J, the junction contained 10 bases not matched to a gene. Germline V CDR1 and CDR2: SGHNT, YYREEE (reference sequence). The length of the CDR3 is 16 residues. The CDR3 DNA reads as TGTGCCAGCACCGGGGACAGGGCAGAGGTCACCGGGGAGCTGTTTTTT. Protein: CASTGDRAEVTGELFF.

This chain connects TRBV5-6 to TRBJ1-3, with D possibly matching TRBD1 (6 bases). Trimming removed 1 base at V and 0 bases at J, with 11 bases between. Germline V gene data show CDR1 as SGHDT and CDR2 as YYEEEE. The CDR3 sequence is 16 residues long. The CDR3 DNA follows: TGTGCCAGCAGCTTGCCCGGGACACTCTCTGGAAACACCATATATTTT. Amino acid sequence: CASSLPGTLSGNTIYF.

The V call is TRBV7-3, the J call TRBJ2-7; a possible D gene is TRBD1 (6 bases). Germline V gene lookup returns CDR1 SGHTA and CDR2 FQGTGA. The CDR3 spans 13 residues. V was pared by 3 bases and J by 3 bases, with 9 bases between. CDR3 residues: CASSFQQGYEQYF. The CDR3 DNA reads as TGTGCCAGCAGCTTTCAACAGGGCTACGAGCAGTACTTC.

The rearrangement joins TRBV27 to TRBJ2-1, with D perhaps matching TRBD1 (5 bases). The V and J ends lost 3 bases and 6 bases respectively, with 18 bases between them. Germline V gene lookup returns CDR1 MNHEY and CDR2 SMNVEV (reference sequence). The CDR3 covers 16 residues. CDR3 DNA sequence: TGTGCCAGCAGTTTCCTCGACAGCCACTCGAGCAATGAGCAGTTCTTC. Residues: CASSFLDSHSSNEQFF.

This chain joins TRBV19 and TRBJ2-2, with 9 positions matching TRBD2. Germline CDR1 LNHDA, CDR2 SQIVND (reference sequence). This CDR3 has 19 residues. V dropped 5 bases and J dropped 0; count of bases not matched to a gene: 13. The CDR3 DNA reads TGTGCCAGTAGTGGGGGGCTAGCGGGAACGTCGTCGAACACCGGGGAGCTGTTTTTT. It yields the protein CASSGGLAGTSSNTGELFF.

V usage is TRBV21-1 and J usage is TRBJ2-7; the table's D call, TRBD2, was not checked against the DNA. TRBV21-1 is listed as a pseudogene. This CDR3 contains 13 residues. Here the CDR3 DNA reads TGTGCCAGTCTAGCGTCAAGCTCCTACGAGCAGTACTTC. Protein product: CASLASSSYEQYF.

This clone was counted a single time. The rearrangement links TRBV19 to TRBJ2-7, with D possibly matching TRBD1 (6 bases). This CDR3 spans 14 amino acids. Germline assignment: CDR1 LNHDA and CDR2 SQIVND (reference sequence). The ends were cut back, 4 bases at V and 3 bases at J, with 13 bases in the middle. The CDR3 sequence: CASSRQGRDYEQYF. CDR3 DNA: TGTGCCAGTAGTAGGCAGGGGCGAGACTACGAGCAGTACTTC.

The chain uses TRBV5-1 and TRBJ2-5, with D possibly TRBD2 on 5 matching bases. This CDR3 has 13 residues. Germline-derived CDR1 and CDR2 are SGHRS and YFSETQ. Between the trimmed V and J ends, which lost 2 bases and 8 bases, there was a span of 13 bases. The CDR3: CASSFGREGTQYF. CDR3 nucleotide sequence: TGCGCCAGCAGCTTCGGACGGGAAGGAACCCAGTACTTC.

The V and J genes are TRBV19 and TRBJ2-7; D perhaps matches TRBD2 (7 bases). The CDR3 loop spans 17 amino acids. V shed 3 bases and J shed 3 bases, with 21 bases lying between them. Germline assignment: CDR1 LNHDA and CDR2 SQIVND (reference sequence). CDR3 nucleotide sequence: TGTGCCAGTAGTATGCCCCCGCGGGGGCCGAGGAACTACGAGCAGTACTTC. This sequence encodes CASSMPPRGPRNYEQYF.

The V gene is TRBV10-3, the J gene TRBJ1-4; D is ambiguous. Germline V gives CDR1 ENHRY, CDR2 SYGVKD. This CDR3 is 12 amino acids long. V lost 5 bases to trimming and J lost 8 bases, with 9 bases between them. CDR3 bases: TGTGCCATCAGTTCATTTGAGGAAAAACTGTTTTTT. This translates into CAISSFEEKLFF.

The rearrangement uses TRBV9 and TRBJ2-5; 8 bases fit TRBD2. Germline-derived CDR1 and CDR2 are SGDLS and YYNGEE. The CDR3 totals 15 residues. The trim removed 2 bases at V and 2 bases at J, leaving 5 bases unmatched. The DNA for the CDR3 is TGTGCCAGCAGCGTCACGTTAGCGGGACAAGAGACCCAGTACTTC. As protein: CASSVTLAGQETQYF.

The V and J genes are TRBV30 and TRBJ2-1; TRBD1 aligns across 7 bases. The CDR3 spans 14 residues. In germline, CDR1 is GTSNPN, CDR2 SVGIG (reference sequence). J was trimmed by 2 bases and V by 1 base; bases with no gene match: 2. The CDR3 DNA is TGTGCCTGGAGTGGACAGGGTACCTACAATGAGCAGTTCTTC. Its translation is CAWSGQGTYNEQFF.

This rearrangement joins TRBV11-2 to TRBJ2-7; D gene ambiguous. Trimming stripped 3 bases from V and 3 bases from J, with 12 bases between. CDR1 and CDR2 (germline): SGHAT, FQNNGV. The CDR3 spans 14 residues. The CDR3 here is CASSFYDLVYEQYF. The CDR3 coding sequence is TGTGCCAGCAGCTTTTACGATTTAGTCTACGAGCAGTACTTC.